This TCR beta chain was obtained from a study of T cell responses to AZD1222 COVID-19 vaccine. Study-level results: Targeting of unmutated variant regions was reportedly seen in nearly half of spike-specific TCRs. Spike was spanned by vaccine-associated CD4 TCRs, which were dominant at 160-218 and 743-854.

V was shortened by 4 bases and J by 10 bases, with 16 bases between the two germline ends. There are 13 residues in the CDR3. Clones were read by immunoSEQ multiplex PCR, and TCRdb kept only the in-frame ones, dropping some. The sample comprises roughly 120,000 clones, 85% to 90% of which are singletons, and around 7.1% rests with the top ten. For this clone: Its antigen is currently unknown.

V gene TRBV12-3 or TRBV12-4 combines with J gene TRBJ2-5, with D perhaps matching TRBD1 (6 bases). The sequence derives from an adult who received the AZD1222 COVID-19 vaccine. The sample consisted of peripheral blood, taken 28 days after the second AZD1222 dose. For the CDR3, the DNA is TGTGCCAGCAGTTCCTCCGACAGGTTGGACCAGTACTTC. Its translation: CASSSSDRLDQYF.